The 13 T cell receptor beta chains below come from one sample, sequenced in a study of T cell responses to AZD1222 COVID-19 vaccine. The method was immunoSEQ multiplex PCR; TCRdb's version includes in-frame clones alone and lacks a portion of them. The table lists under 250,000 clones, about 92% of them singletons. The material was peripheral blood, obtained on day 0 of MenACWY control vaccination. The source is an adult in good health.

The chain recombines TRBV19 with TRBJ2-7; D uncertain. This CDR3 region has 15 residues. The germline gives CDR1 LNHDA, CDR2 SQIVND (reference sequence). V was pared by 2 bases and J by 0 bases, with 11 bases between. The CDR3 is CASSISSSSSYEQYF. In DNA, the CDR3 is TGTGCCAGTAGTATAAGTTCATCGAGCTCCTACGAGCAGTACTTC.

The J gene is TRBJ2-3, the V gene TRBV30, with TRBD2 matching over 8 bases. Germline-derived CDR1 and CDR2 are GTSNPN and SVGIG (reference sequence). After removal of 1 base from V and 1 base from J, the junction contained 4 bases not matched to a gene. The CDR3 has 15 residues. This CDR3 is CAWSDQAGGTDTQYF. The CDR3 DNA reads TGTGCCTGGAGTGATCAAGCGGGGGGCACAGATACGCAGTATTTT.

This rearrangement joins TRBV3-1 (or the pseudogene TRBV3-2) to TRBJ2-7, with TRBD1 as a possible D gene (6 bases). Germline loops: CDR1 LGHDT, CDR2 YNNKEL (reference sequence). Trimming left V 4 bases short and J 6 bases short, with 10 bases between. The CDR3 totals 12 residues. CDR3: CASSLRDTEQYF. In nucleotides, the CDR3 is TGTGCCAGCAGCCTCCGGGACACCGAGCAGTACTTC.

This clone was detected only once. This chain links TRBV7-6 with TRBJ2-2, with a tentative D call TRBD2 (6 bases). The CDR3 extends over 17 amino acids. Germline CDR1 SGHVS, CDR2 FNYEAQ. Trimming cost V 0 bases and J 2 bases, with 13 bases left between them. The CDR3, as DNA: TGTGCCAGCAGCTTAGCGCTTCGGGGGTTAAACACCGGGGAGCTGTTTTTT. Translating gives CASSLALRGLNTGELFF.

The V call is TRBV5-1, the J call TRBJ1-1, with 10 bases lining up with TRBD1. The CDR3 runs 13 residues. Germline V gene sequence: CDR1 SGHRS, CDR2 YFSETQ. V shed 4 bases and J 5 bases; nucleotides not matched to a gene: 2. CDR3 DNA sequence: TGCGCCAGCAGCGTGGGACAGGGGACTGAAGCTTTCTTT. Its protein is CASSVGQGTEAFF.

Regarding this clone: Different DNA sequences within this sample yield the same CDR3. V gene TRBV2 combines with J gene TRBJ1-1; D ambiguous. V gave up 3 bases and J gave up 2 bases, with 7 bases separating them. The CDR3 is 13 amino acids. CDR1 and CDR2 (germline): SNHLY, FYNNEI. The CDR3 nucleotides read TGTGCCAGCAGTGAGGGGAGAAACACTGAAGCTTTCTTT. Its translation: CASSEGRNTEAFF.

This rearrangement joins TRBV7-8 to TRBJ1-2; D perhaps matches TRBD1 (6 bases). The CDR3 runs to 15 residues. Germline loops: CDR1 SGHVS, CDR2 FQNEAQ. Trimming removed 7 bases at V and 8 bases at J, with 23 bases between. The CDR3 DNA sequence: TGTGCCAGCAACCCGACAGGTACCGGAATTTTGGGCTACACCTTC. Translated, it gives CASNPTGTGILGYTF.

This chain joins TRBV2 and TRBJ2-3, with a weak D call TRBD1 (6 bases). The V end lost 4 bases, the J end lost 4 bases, and 15 bases lay between the germline ends. Germline V lookup: CDR1 SNHLY, CDR2 FYNNEI. The CDR3 runs 15 residues. CDR3 residues: CASSVGTMVSDTQYF. The CDR3 nucleotides read TGTGCCAGCAGTGTGGGGACAATGGTGTCAGATACGCAGTATTTT.

This clone was observed a single time. The chain combines TRBV10-2 with TRBJ1-1, with D possibly matching TRBD1 (5 bases). This CDR3 is built from 13 residues. Germline V CDR1 and CDR2: WSHSY, SAAADI. Between the trimmed V and J ends, which lost 6 bases and 0 bases, there was a span of 8 bases. CDR3 sequence reads: CASRRQMNTEAFF. The CDR3 coding sequence is TGCGCCAGCAGGAGACAGATGAACACTGAAGCTTTCTTT.

The V call is TRBV7-2, the J call TRBJ2-1, with unresolved D. Germline V CDR1 and CDR2: SGHTA, FQGNSA. V was shortened by 6 bases and J by 10 bases, with 19 bases between the two germline ends. The CDR3 covers 14 residues. The CDR3 DNA is TGTGCCAGCAGAGTGACATCGCCGACCACAGAGCAGTTCTTC. It yields the protein CASRVTSPTTEQFF. The complete variable domain, with remaining parts taken from reference TRBV7-2 and TRBJ2-1, reads GAGVSQSPSNKVTEKGKDVELRCDPISGHTALYWYRQSLGQGLEFLIYFQGNSAPDKSGLPSDRFSAERTGGSVSTLTIQRTQQEDSAVYLCASRVTSPTTEQFFGPGTRLTVL.

This rearrangement joins TRBV7-2 to TRBJ1-2; TRBD1 is a possible D gene (5 bases). V was trimmed by 1 base and J by 3 bases, leaving 21 bases between them. From germline, CDR1 is SGHTA and CDR2 FQGNSA. This CDR3 spans 18 amino acids. DNA of the CDR3: TGTGCCAGCAGCTTAGTCCCGATTGTCGCAGGGAGAGACTATGGCTACACCTTC. Its protein is CASSLVPIVAGRDYGYTF. Together with reference TRBV7-2 and TRBJ1-2, the CDR3 gives the full variable domain: GAGVSQSPSNKVTEKGKDVELRCDPISGHTALYWYRQSLGQGLEFLIYFQGNSAPDKSGLPSDRFSAERTGGSVSTLTIQRTQQEDSAVYLCASSLVPIVAGRDYGYTFGSGTRLTVV.

This sequence joins TRBV5-4 and TRBJ1-5; 9 nucleotides line up with TRBD1. The germline V gene encodes CDR1 SGHNT and CDR2 YYREEE (reference sequence). This CDR3 comprises 17 residues. The V and J ends lost 0 bases and 6 bases, in that order; junction bases with no gene match: 10. Here the CDR3 reads CASSLGGGQGVGQPQHF. Here the CDR3 DNA reads TGTGCCAGCAGCTTGGGGGGGGGACAGGGTGTTGGTCAGCCCCAGCATTTT.

The V gene is TRBV2, the J gene TRBJ1-4; D is perhaps TRBD1 (5 bases). From germline, CDR1 is SNHLY and CDR2 FYNNEI. The CDR3 is 13 residues long. V dropped 2 bases and J dropped 8 bases, with 9 bases sitting between them. The CDR3 is CASSEIGQEKLFF. CDR3 sequence (DNA): TGTGCCAGCAGTGAAATTGGACAAGAAAAACTGTTTTTT.